The entry below gives a single T cell receptor beta chain sequence along with its context. Antigen unknown. This entry comes from a study of T cell repertoires in cytomegalovirus infection. Study overall: Both CMV infection and a matching HLA type were indicated by public TCR beta signatures. Study-level points and caveats: The cumulative frequency of public TCR beta families distinguished individuals who carried CMV together with the relevant HLA. Predominance within the ex vivo response was attributable to HLA-C-restricted CMV-specific TCR beta clonotypes.

A single record per CDR3 protein comes from TCRdb applying MiXCR to the reads. The sample has fewer than 700,000 distinct CDR3 sequences, 24% seen once. CDR3 length equals 18 residues. J was trimmed by 0 bases and V by 3 bases; bases with no gene match: 6. The specimen sequenced was CD8+ T cells from PBMCs. This chain joins TRBV12-3 or TRBV12-4 and TRBJ2-2; 11 bases fit TRBD2. This receptor was identified in a human donor in good health (CMV status not recorded). Some clones in this sample may be carry-over from other donors' samples. CDR3 DNA: TGTGCCAGCAGTTTCCGACTAGCGGGGTTCCCGAACACCGGGGAGCTGTTTTTT. This gives the protein CASSFRLAGFPNTGELFF.